This T cell receptor beta chain was sequenced for a study of blood T cell repertoires in COVID-19. Sequencing was performed with immunoSEQ multiplex PCR; in TCRdb, only in-frame clones are kept and a portion is missing. This sample has 35,000 to 40,000 clones, with roughly 89% found just once. The CDR3 has 14 residues. Trimming cost V 0 bases and J 0 bases, with 5 bases left between them. Germline V gene sequence: CDR1 SGHTA, CDR2 FQGTGA. The sample taken for sequencing was peripheral blood. The chain recombines TRBV7-3 with TRBJ2-5; D uncertain. This TCR derives from a human donor in a cohort sampled during active COVID-19. The CDR3 nucleotides read TGTGCCAGCAGCTTAACGGGCCACCAAGAGACCCAGTACTTC. Amino acids: CASSLTGHQETQYF.